This passage covers 30 T cell receptor beta chains from one sample sequenced in a study of cytomegalovirus exposure and HLA in healthy donors. With 60 Vbeta and 13 Jbeta primers, the PCR was carried out. Using immunoSEQ multiplex PCR, the repertoire was profiled, and TCRdb retains in-frame clones only, with some absent. The sample has more than 100,000 clones, roughly 80% seen once. Sequences were obtained from PBMCs. The receptors derive from a woman aged 50 to 60 in good health and CMV-seropositive.

The V call is TRBV19, the J call TRBJ2-7; unclear D gene. In germline, CDR1 is LNHDA, CDR2 SQIVND (reference sequence). The ends were cut back, 1 base at V and 6 bases at J, with 13 bases in the middle. The CDR3 sequence is 14 residues long. CDR3 residues: CASSIGGDRVEQYF. The CDR3 DNA follows: TGTGCCAGTAGTATAGGAGGTGATCGAGTCGAGCAGTACTTC.

The chain recombines TRBV11-1 with TRBJ2-7, with D perhaps TRBD2 (6 bases). This CDR3 contains 15 residues. Germline V CDR1 and CDR2: SGHAT, FQDESV (reference sequence). Deletions cut 5 bases from V and 2 bases from J, with 16 bases between. CDR3 DNA: TGTGCCAGCAGCAACCGGGACTGGACCGCCTACGAGCAGTACTTC. Residues: CASSNRDWTAYEQYF.

This rearrangement joins TRBV15 to TRBJ1-2; 9 nucleotides agree with TRBD1. The CDR3 contains 13 residues. Germline V gives CDR1 LNHNV, CDR2 YYDKDF (reference sequence). V lost 3 bases to trimming and J lost 6 bases; unmatched junction nucleotides: 2. This CDR3 is CATSSWTGDGYTF. CDR3 nucleotides: TGTGCCACCAGCAGTTGGACAGGGGATGGCTACACCTTC.

The chain employs TRBV15 and TRBJ2-1; 7 nucleotides agree with TRBD1. V gave up 5 bases and J gave up 0 bases; unmatched junction bases: 1. This CDR3 is built from 14 residues. In germline, CDR1 is LNHNV, CDR2 YYDKDF (reference sequence). CDR3 region: CATSGQDSYNEQFF. The DNA of the CDR3 is TGTGCCACCAGCGGACAGGACTCCTACAATGAGCAGTTCTTC.

The J gene is TRBJ2-1, the V gene TRBV30; D unresolved. V lost 0 bases, J lost 2 bases, and 14 bases lay in between. The germline CDR1 and CDR2 sequences are GTSNPN and SVGIG (reference sequence). There are 16 residues in the CDR3. CDR3 in amino acids: CAWSVSREPPYNEQFF. In nucleotides, the CDR3 is TGTGCCTGGAGTGTAAGTCGCGAGCCCCCCTACAATGAGCAGTTCTTC.

The rearrangement uses TRBV30 and TRBJ1-5, with unresolved D. Germline V gene data show CDR1 as GTSNPN and CDR2 as SVGIG (reference sequence). The CDR3 runs 14 residues. Trimming stripped 2 bases from V and 2 bases from J, with 10 bases between. The CDR3 bases are TGTGCCTGGAGTTCAGACACGGGCAATCAGCCCCAGCATTTT. Translating it yields CAWSSDTGNQPQHF.

The J gene is TRBJ1-5, the V gene TRBV7-2, with a weak D call TRBD1 (6 bases). Germline lookup yields CDR1 SGHTA and CDR2 FQGNSA. Trimming cost V 1 base and J 6 bases, with 10 bases left between them. This CDR3 has 14 residues. CDR3 sequence: CASSLGDRFQPQHF. CDR3 DNA sequence: TGTGCCAGCAGCTTAGGAGACAGGTTTCAGCCCCAGCATTTT.

This clone was detected a few times. The chain uses TRBV7-3 and TRBJ2-1; 8 bases agree with TRBD2. With 1 base clipped from V and 8 bases from J, the junction kept 7 bases outside the gene matches. This CDR3 is 15 amino acids long. Germline CDR1 reads SGHTA; CDR2 reads FQGTGA. CDR3 loop: CASSLIVGGADEQFF. CDR3 coding DNA: TGTGCCAGCAGCTTAATCGTCGGGGGGGCGGATGAGCAGTTCTTC.

The V call is TRBV15, the J call TRBJ2-5, with D possibly matching TRBD1 (6 bases). Between the trimmed V and J ends, which lost 5 bases and 0 bases, there was a span of 19 bases. The CDR3 totals 17 residues. Germline CDR1 reads LNHNV; CDR2 reads YYDKDF (reference sequence). The CDR3 nucleotides read TGTGCCACCAGCGGCCTGGCGAAGGGGGATTACCAAGAGACCCAGTACTTC. Its translation: CATSGLAKGDYQETQYF.

The rearrangement links TRBV19 to TRBJ2-2, with D hard to call. Per the germline V gene, CDR1 is LNHDA and CDR2 is SQIVND (reference sequence). CDR3 length: 13 residues. With 5 bases removed from V and 6 bases from J, the gap between germline ends came to 10 bases. The chain's CDR3 is CASSFKTAGELFF. In DNA form, the CDR3 reads TGTGCCAGTAGTTTCAAGACTGCCGGGGAGCTGTTTTTT.

This clone appeared a single time. The genes are TRBV2 and TRBJ2-1; tentatively, D is TRBD2 (6 bases). There are 14 residues in the CDR3. Germline CDR1 reads SNHLY; CDR2 reads FYNNEI. The germline V and J ends were trimmed by 3 bases and 8 bases, with 14 bases remaining between them. CDR3 residues: CASSEVTRGDEQFF. In DNA, the CDR3 is TGTGCCAGCAGTGAGGTGACTAGAGGCGATGAGCAGTTCTTC. Complete variable domain (other parts from reference TRBV2 and TRBJ2-1): EPEVTQTPSHQVTQMGQEVILRCVPISNHLYFYWYRQILGQKVEFLVSFYNNEISEKSEIFDDQFSVERPDGSNFTLKIRSTKLEDSAMYFCASSEVTRGDEQFFGPGTRLTVL.

The rearrangement joins TRBV21-1 to TRBJ2-3; the DNA was not compared with TRBD2, the D call given in the table. TRBV21-1 is given as a pseudogene. This CDR3 region has 17 residues. CDR3 sequence (DNA): TGTGCCAGCACCAGCAAAGAACTAGCGGGGCTCACAGATACGCAGTATTTT. It is translated as CASTSKELAGLTDTQYF.

This chain joins TRBV5-4 and TRBJ2-2, with 10 positions matching TRBD1. CDR1 and CDR2 (germline): SGHNT, YYREEE (reference sequence). Trimming cost V 0 bases and J 9 bases; bases outside gene matches: 11. The CDR3 is made up of 17 amino acids. CDR3 coding DNA: TGTGCCAGCAGCTTGGACCCGGGACAGGGGAGTCGCCGGGAGCTGTTTTTT. Protein product: CASSLDPGQGSRRELFF.

In its sample, this clone was seen many times. The J gene is TRBJ2-2, the V gene TRBV6-4; D possibly corresponds to TRBD2 (6 bases). Deletions cut 3 bases from V and 3 bases from J, with 8 bases between. Germline V lookup: CDR1 MRHNA, CDR2 SNTAGT. The CDR3 has 14 residues. DNA of the CDR3: TGTGCCAGCAGTGATGGAGGGGACACCGGGGAGCTGTTTTTT. This translates into CASSDGGDTGELFF.

The chain has TRBV4-1 and TRBJ1-4; D uncertain. Germline-derived CDR1 and CDR2 are MGHRA and YSYEKL. V lost 4 bases and J 8 bases, leaving 14 bases between the germline ends. The CDR3 length is 14 residues. The CDR3: CASSRHRAAEKLFF. CDR3 DNA sequence: TGCGCCAGCAGCCGCCATCGAGCCGCCGAAAAACTGTTTTTT.

J is TRBJ1-4 and V is TRBV29-1, with D hard to call. Germline V lookup: CDR1 SQVTM, CDR2 ANQGSEA. Deletions cut 7 bases from V and 6 bases from J, with 6 bases between. This CDR3 has 10 residues. This CDR3 reads CSAYDEKLFF. The CDR3 region has the DNA TGCAGCGCGTATGATGAAAAACTGTTTTTT.

This chain joins TRBV2 and TRBJ2-7, with D perhaps TRBD1 (6 bases). Germline V gives CDR1 SNHLY, CDR2 FYNNEI. Trimming removed 10 bases from V and 2 bases from J, with 12 bases in between. The CDR3 loop spans 12 amino acids. This CDR3 reads CATRTDTYEQYF. The CDR3 nucleotides are TGTGCCACCAGGACAGATACCTACGAGCAGTACTTC.

The genes are TRBV5-4 and TRBJ2-7; D gene uncertain. This CDR3 comprises 15 residues. CDR1 and CDR2 (germline): SGHNT, YYREEE (reference sequence). Between the trimmed V and J ends, which lost 0 bases and 0 bases, there was a span of 10 bases. In DNA, the CDR3 is TGTGCCAGCAGCTTGGCCGCAGGTTTCTCCTACGAGCAGTACTTC. This gives the protein CASSLAAGFSYEQYF. The full variable domain, its missing parts supplied by reference TRBV5-4 and TRBJ2-7, is ETGVTQSPTHLIKTRGQQVTLRCSSQSGHNTVSWYQQALGQGPQFIFQYYREEENGRGNFPPRFSGLQFPNYSSELNVNALELDDSALYLCASSLAAGFSYEQYFGPGTRLTVT.

V is TRBV6-5 and J is TRBJ2-2; D is undetermined. This CDR3 is built from 13 residues. The V gene lost 0 bases and the J gene lost 6 bases, with 5 bases spanning the gap. Germline V gene sequence: CDR1 MNHEY, CDR2 SVGAGI. As DNA, the CDR3 is TGTGCCAGCAGTTACTCACGGGCCGGGGAGCTGTTTTTT. Amino acid sequence: CASSYSRAGELFF.

The chain's CDR3 is CASSQDPVRAGGPGSEQFF. For the CDR3, the DNA is TGTGCCAGCAGCCAAGATCCCGTACGAGCGGGAGGGCCCGGATCTGAGCAGTTCTTC. The V and J genes are TRBV4-2 and TRBJ2-1; 10 bases match TRBD2. V gave up 0 bases and J gave up 9 bases; unmatched junction bases: 17. The germline gives CDR1 LGHNA, CDR2 YNFKEQ. The CDR3 has 19 amino acids.

The genes are TRBV7-6 and TRBJ2-1, with a weak D call TRBD2 (5 bases). Deletions cut 4 bases from V and 4 bases from J, with 14 bases between. The CDR3 runs to 15 residues. The germline V gene has CDR1 SGHVS and CDR2 FNYEAQ. CDR3 nucleotide sequence: TGTGCCAGCAGCTCCGGGATGGCCACATACAATGAGCAGTTCTTC. Translating gives CASSSGMATYNEQFF. Filled out from reference TRBV7-6 and TRBJ2-1, the complete variable domain reads GAGVSQSPRYKVTKRGQDVALRCDPISGHVSLYWYRQALGQGPEFLTYFNYEAQQDKSGLPNDRFSAERPEGSISTLTIQRTEQRDSAMYRCASSSGMATYNEQFFGPGTRLTVL.

This rearrangement joins TRBV4-2 to TRBJ2-1; D gene uncertain. Germline-derived CDR1 and CDR2 are LGHNA and YNFKEQ. Trimming took off 1 base at V and 8 bases at J, with 9 bases between the two ends. The CDR3 totals 13 residues. The CDR3, as DNA: TGTGCCAGCAGCCAAGGACTCGACTATGAGCAGTTCTTC. This sequence encodes CASSQGLDYEQFF.

The rearrangement uses TRBV7-3 and TRBJ1-5; D is uncertain. The germline gives CDR1 SGHTA, CDR2 FQGTGA. V lost 3 bases to trimming and J lost 3 bases, with 6 bases between them. There are 13 residues in the CDR3. CDR3 sequence (DNA): TGTGCCAGCAGCTTCAAAAACAATCAGCCCCAGCATTTT. Amino acid sequence: CASSFKNNQPQHF.

The chain couples TRBV27 to TRBJ2-3; no definite D call. The CDR3 is 12 residues long. Trimming took off 3 bases at V and 4 bases at J, with 5 bases between the two ends. The V gene's germline CDR1 is MNHEY and CDR2 SMNVEV (reference sequence). The CDR3 loop is CASSLPADTQYF. CDR3 nucleotide sequence: TGTGCCAGCAGTTTGCCGGCAGATACGCAGTATTTT.

This clone was observed once. The chain links TRBV27 to TRBJ1-1; maybe TRBD1 (6 bases). Germline CDR1 and CDR2: MNHEY and SMNVEV (reference sequence). V was pared by 5 bases and J by 0 bases, with 10 bases between. This CDR3 has 14 amino acids. The CDR3 nucleotides are TGTGCCAGCAGTCGCACAGGGCTGAACACTGAAGCTTTCTTT. It specifies CASSRTGLNTEAFF.

The table lists this clone with a count of one. This sequence joins TRBV7-9 and TRBJ1-5; D possibly corresponds to TRBD1 (5 bases). Germline CDR1 is SEHNR and CDR2 is FQNEAQ (reference sequence). The CDR3 has 16 residues. V shed 5 bases and J shed 5 bases, with 19 bases lying between them. The CDR3 nucleotides read TGTGCCAGCAGCCCCCAGGTGGGGGGTCCGGATCAGCCCCAGCATTTT. Translation: CASSPQVGGPDQPQHF.

The chain joins TRBV20-1 to TRBJ2-1; D is unresolved. Germline V gene lookup returns CDR1 DFQATT and CDR2 SNEGSKA (reference sequence). This CDR3 has 11 amino acids. The V end lost 5 bases, the J end lost 8 bases, and 10 bases lay between the germline ends. The CDR3 DNA reads as TGCAGTGCTCAACCCGGTTATGAGCAGTTCTTC. Encoded protein: CSAQPGYEQFF.

Remarks on this clone: At one of its ends the junction is not consistent with the germline gene, which may arise from a read error. V usage is TRBV7-9 and J usage is TRBJ2-7, with 8 bases that match TRBD1. The CDR3 covers 15 residues. Germline CDR1 SEHNR, CDR2 FQNEAQ (reference sequence). For the CDR3, the DNA is TGTTCCAGCAGCTACCAAAGGGACAGGTCCTACGAGCAGTACTTC. It yields the protein CSSSYQRDRSYEQYF.

This clone was detected a few times. The chain links TRBV27 to TRBJ2-2, with D possibly TRBD1 on 6 matching bases. The CDR3 is 17 residues long. Germline CDR1 is MNHEY and CDR2 is SMNVEV (reference sequence). V was trimmed by 7 bases and J by 2 bases, leaving 20 bases between them. The CDR3 nucleotides are TGTGCCAGCACCCAGGACAGAAGCCTCATTAACACCGGGGAGCTGTTTTTT. This gives the protein CASTQDRSLINTGELFF.

Only one count was recorded for this clone. V gene TRBV9 combines with J gene TRBJ2-1; D is possibly TRBD1 (7 bases). CDR3 length: 16 residues. V was trimmed by 0 bases and J by 4 bases, leaving 14 bases between them. Germline assignment: CDR1 SGDLS and CDR2 YYNGEE. CDR3 residues: CASSVAEGATYNEQFF. In DNA, the CDR3 is TGTGCCAGCAGCGTAGCGGAGGGGGCGACGTACAATGAGCAGTTCTTC.